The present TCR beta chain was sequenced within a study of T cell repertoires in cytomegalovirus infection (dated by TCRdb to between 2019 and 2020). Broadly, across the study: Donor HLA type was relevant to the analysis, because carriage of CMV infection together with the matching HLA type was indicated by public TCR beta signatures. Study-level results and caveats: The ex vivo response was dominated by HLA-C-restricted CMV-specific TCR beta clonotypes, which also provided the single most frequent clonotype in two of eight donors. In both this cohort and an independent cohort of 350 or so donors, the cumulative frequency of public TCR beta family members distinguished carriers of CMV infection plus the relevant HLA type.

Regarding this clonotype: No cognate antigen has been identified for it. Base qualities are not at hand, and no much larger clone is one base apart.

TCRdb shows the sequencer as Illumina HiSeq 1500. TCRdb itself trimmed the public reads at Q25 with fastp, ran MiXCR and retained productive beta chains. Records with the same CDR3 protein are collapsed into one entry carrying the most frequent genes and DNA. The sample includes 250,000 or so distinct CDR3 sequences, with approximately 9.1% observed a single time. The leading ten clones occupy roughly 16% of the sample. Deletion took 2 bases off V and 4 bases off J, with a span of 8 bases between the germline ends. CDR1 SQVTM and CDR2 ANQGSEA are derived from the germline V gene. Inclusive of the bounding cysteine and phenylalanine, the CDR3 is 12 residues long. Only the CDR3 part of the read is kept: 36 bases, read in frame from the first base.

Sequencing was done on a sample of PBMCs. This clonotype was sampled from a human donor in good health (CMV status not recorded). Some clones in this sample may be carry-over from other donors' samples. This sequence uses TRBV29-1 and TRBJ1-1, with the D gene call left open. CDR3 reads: CSVERRSTEAFF. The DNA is TGCAGCGTTGAACGAAGGAGCACTGAAGCTTTCTTT.